The clone carrying this T cell receptor (beta chain) came up many times. The record originates from a study of CD8 T cells in ankylosing spondylitis. Via MiXCR, TCRdb re-called the 5' RACE reads, giving one row per CDR3 protein. The top ten hold about 6.5% of the sample, which has roughly 250,000 distinct CDR3 sequences, roughly 8.6% seen once. Germline CDR1 is DFQATT and CDR2 is SNEGSKA (reference sequence). V lost 2 bases and J 5 bases, leaving 10 bases between the germline ends. The CDR3 covers 12 residues. This clonotype was obtained from a male donor with ankylosing spondylitis or in good health (not recorded which). Sequencing used blood, either unsorted or a sorted T cell fraction (not recorded which). The chain links TRBV20-1 to TRBJ2-7; D is perhaps TRBD1 (5 bases). For the CDR3, the DNA is TGCAGTGCTAGACGCAGGGAAGACGAGCAGTACTTC. Translated, it gives CSARRREDEQYF.